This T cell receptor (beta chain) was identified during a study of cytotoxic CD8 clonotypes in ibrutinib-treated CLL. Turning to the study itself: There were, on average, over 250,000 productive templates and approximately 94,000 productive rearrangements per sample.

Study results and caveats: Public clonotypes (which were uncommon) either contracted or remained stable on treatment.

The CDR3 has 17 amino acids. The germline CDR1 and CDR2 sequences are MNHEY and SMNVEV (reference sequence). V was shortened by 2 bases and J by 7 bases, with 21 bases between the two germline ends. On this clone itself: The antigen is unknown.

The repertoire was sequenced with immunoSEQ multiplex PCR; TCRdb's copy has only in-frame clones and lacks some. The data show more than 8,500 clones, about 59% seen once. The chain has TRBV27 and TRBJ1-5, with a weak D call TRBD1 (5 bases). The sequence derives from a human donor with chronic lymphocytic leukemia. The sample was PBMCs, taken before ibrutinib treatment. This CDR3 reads CASSLRGGRPGIQPQHF. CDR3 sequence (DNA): TGTGCCAGCAGTTTAAGGGGCGGGAGGCCCGGAATCCAGCCCCAGCATTTT.